The 18 T cell receptor beta chains in this list originate from one sample, sequenced in a study of CD8 T cells in ankylosing spondylitis. No antigen is known for these receptors. TCRdb used MiXCR to reprocess the 5' RACE reads, holding one entry per CDR3 protein. The sample holds roughly 90,000 distinct CDR3 sequences; roughly 9% are singletons and the top ten take roughly 29%. The study, taken as a whole, reports: Among TCR beta sequences, a motif of under ten highly homologous variants appeared characteristic of ankylosing spondylitis blood.

Sequences were obtained from blood, either unsorted or a sorted T cell fraction (not recorded which). The receptors here all came from a male donor with ankylosing spondylitis.

This clonotype appeared a few times. The chain recombines TRBV5-1 with TRBJ2-6, with D unresolved. Trimming took off 0 bases at V and 0 bases at J, with 4 bases between the two ends. The CDR3 is made up of 15 amino acids. The germline CDR1 and CDR2 sequences are SGHRS and YFSETQ. The CDR3 here is CASSLEPSGANVLTF. The CDR3 region has the DNA TGCGCCAGCAGCTTGGAACCCTCTGGGGCCAACGTCCTGACTTTC. Drawing the rest from reference TRBV5-1 and TRBJ2-6, the complete variable domain is KAGVTQTPRYLIKTRGQQVTLSCSPISGHRSVSWYQQTPGQGLQFLFEYFSETQRNKGNFPGRFSGRQFSNSRSEMNVSTLELGDSALYLCASSLEPSGANVLTFGAGSRLTVL.

The sample holds a few counts of this clonotype. This chain links TRBV28 with TRBJ2-7, with D perhaps TRBD1 (6 bases). V was clipped by 2 bases and J by 5 bases, with 13 bases between them. Germline V lookup: CDR1 MDHEN, CDR2 SYDVKM. This CDR3 is built from 14 residues. The chain's CDR3 is CASSLRAGAHEQYV. CDR3 nucleotide sequence: TGTGCCAGCAGTTTAAGGGCAGGGGCCCACGAGCAGTACGTC.

J is TRBJ2-5 and V is TRBV15; perhaps TRBD1 as D (6 bases). Trimming pared 8 bases from V and 4 bases from J, leaving 14 bases between. The CDR3 spans 13 residues. Germline V lookup: CDR1 LNHNV, CDR2 YYDKDF (reference sequence). This CDR3 is CATSEGGRETQYF. Here the CDR3 DNA reads TGTGCCACCTCGGAAGGGGGTCGAGAGACCCAGTACTTC. Variable domain in full (rest from reference TRBV15 and TRBJ2-5): DAMVIQNPRYQVTQFGKPVTLSCSQTLNHNVMYWYQQKSSQAPKLLFHYYDKDFNNEADTPDNFQSRRPNTSFCFLDIRSPGLGDTAMYLCATSEGGRETQYFGPGTRLLVL.

This clonotype has a handful of counts. The chain uses TRBV12-3 or TRBV12-4 and TRBJ2-7; D not resolved. The CDR3 is 12 residues long. V lost 1 base, J lost 6 bases, and 7 bases lay in between. The CDR3 spells CASSLGYTEQYV. CDR3 sequence (DNA): TGTGCCAGCAGTTTAGGGTACACCGAGCAGTACGTC.

This sequence joins TRBV7-9 and TRBJ1-2; D unclear. Germline values: CDR1 SEHNR, CDR2 FQNEAQ (reference sequence). Trimming took 7 bases from V and 1 from J, leaving 13 bases between them. The CDR3 has 14 amino acids. DNA of the CDR3: TGTGCCAGCACCCAGCCGGCCAGTAACTATGGCTACACCTTC. This sequence encodes CASTQPASNYGYTF.

This clonotype was picked up a small number of times. The chain has TRBV7-9 and TRBJ1-2; D not resolved. The CDR3 has 14 residues. Germline V gene lookup returns CDR1 SEHNR and CDR2 FQNEAQ (reference sequence). Trimming removed 1 base at V and 2 bases at J, with 8 bases between. The CDR3 protein is CASSLDGRNYGYTF. CDR3 nucleotide sequence: TGTGCCAGCAGCTTAGATGGCCGAAACTATGGCTACACCTTC.

The genes are TRBV12-3 or TRBV12-4 and TRBJ1-6, with D possibly being TRBD1 (5 bases). The V end lost 6 bases, the J end lost 8 bases, and 8 bases lay between the germline ends. CDR3 length: 12 residues. The CDR3 protein is CASSPQDSPLHF. The CDR3, as DNA: TGTGCCAGCAGCCCACAGGATTCACCCCTCCACTTT.

The rearrangement links TRBV28 to TRBJ2-5, with 8 bases matching TRBD1. This CDR3 comprises 14 residues. Looked up from germline, CDR1 is MDHEN and CDR2 is SYDVKM. V shed 4 bases and J 3 bases; nucleotides not matched to a gene: 4. The CDR3, as DNA: TGTGCCAGCAGTTCCGACAGGGGTGAAGAGACCCAGTACTTC. It yields the protein CASSSDRGEETQYF.

With respect to this clonotype: Being one base from a much bigger clone, this may be a read error. The chain combines TRBV29-1 with TRBJ1-4; tentative D call: TRBD1 (5 bases). The germline CDR1 and CDR2 sequences are SQVTM and ANQGSEA. CDR3 length: 14 residues. The V and J ends lost 0 bases and 11 bases respectively, with 16 bases between them. The CDR3 loop reads CSVEEVGPGDKLFF. The CDR3, as DNA: TGCAGCGTTGAAGAGGTGGGGCCGGGGGACAAACTGTTTTTT.

This rearrangement joins TRBV10-3 to TRBJ2-1, with 7 bases identical to TRBD2. Trimming at V came to 4 bases and at J to 5 bases, leaving 11 bases not matched to a gene. The germline V gene encodes CDR1 ENHRY and CDR2 SYGVKD. The CDR3 has 16 amino acids. This chain's CDR3 is CAISAGWAGEDNEQFF. As DNA, the CDR3 is TGTGCCATCAGTGCCGGGTGGGCGGGAGAGGACAATGAGCAGTTCTTC.

This clonotype was seen a handful of times. V usage is TRBV11-2 and J usage is TRBJ2-7; no reliable D call. V shed 4 bases and J shed 1 base, with 11 bases lying between them. Germline V gene sequence: CDR1 SGHAT, CDR2 FQNNGV. The CDR3 runs 14 residues. CDR3: CASSSSPDSYEQYF. The CDR3 nucleotides are TGTGCCAGCAGCTCTTCCCCGGATTCCTACGAGCAGTACTTC. The whole variable domain, remainder taken from reference TRBV11-2 and TRBJ2-7, is EAGVAQSPRYKIIEKRQSVAFWCNPISGHATLYWYQQILGQGPKLLIQFQNNGVVDDSQLPKDRFSAERLKGVDSTLKIQPAKLEDSAVYLCASSSSPDSYEQYFGPGTRLTVT.

This clonotype was observed a handful of times. The chain carries TRBV5-5 and TRBJ2-1, with TRBD2 identical over 10 bases. Germline CDR1 SGHKS, CDR2 YYEKEE (reference sequence). V was clipped by 6 bases and J by 8 bases; unmatched bases: 11. The CDR3 has 15 amino acids. The CDR3 DNA is TGTGCCAGCACCCTAGCGGGAGAGGGGTTTTATGAGCAGTTCTTC. Its translation is CASTLAGEGFYEQFF.

This clonotype was picked up many times. V gene TRBV5-6 combines with J gene TRBJ2-7; D call uncertain. The CDR3 is 14 residues long. Germline V gene data show CDR1 as SGHDT and CDR2 as YYEEEE. V lost 0 bases and J 3 bases, leaving 10 bases between the germline ends. Written as DNA, the CDR3 is TGTGCCAGCAGCTTGGGGAGATCATTCTACGAGCAGTACTTC. Protein product: CASSLGRSFYEQYF. The full variable domain, with the rest looked up from reference TRBV5-6 and TRBJ2-7, is DAGVTQSPTHLIKTRGQQVTLRCSPKSGHDTVSWYQQALGQGPQFIFQYYEEEERQRGNFPDRFSGHQFPNYSSELNVNALLLGDSALYLCASSLGRSFYEQYFGPGTRLTVT.

This clonotype was counted once. This rearrangement joins TRBV6-1 to TRBJ2-5; D uncertain. Germline V gives CDR1 MNHNS, CDR2 SASEGT. The CDR3 extends over 14 amino acids. Trimming cost V 6 bases and J 4 bases, with 15 bases left between them. CDR3: CASRPLGWGETQYF. CDR3 bases: TGTGCCAGCAGGCCGCTAGGCTGGGGAGAGACCCAGTACTTC.

This clonotype has just a few counts. V is TRBV6-1 and J is TRBJ2-3, with 12 bases fitting TRBD2. Germline V CDR1 and CDR2: MNHNS, SASEGT. The CDR3 contains 15 residues. V gave up 5 bases and J gave up 6 bases; unmatched junction bases: 6. CDR3 amino acids: CASSPLAGGSDTQYF. In DNA, the CDR3 is TGTGCCAGCAGTCCACTAGCGGGGGGATCGGATACGCAGTATTTT.

The table lists this clonotype with many counts. The rearrangement joins TRBV6-5 to TRBJ2-1; D possibly uses TRBD1 or TRBD2 (5 bases each). V dropped 5 bases and J dropped 5 bases, with 10 bases sitting between them. Germline V lookup: CDR1 MNHEY, CDR2 SVGAGI. The CDR3 length is 13 residues. The CDR3 DNA reads as TGTGCCAGCAGTATGGGACGGCACAATGAGCAGTTCTTC. Protein: CASSMGRHNEQFF.

This clonotype has only a few counts. V gene TRBV19 combines with J gene TRBJ2-7; TRBD1 matches 7 bases. V trimming: 2 bases; J trimming: 3 bases; junction bases outside the gene matches: 1. This CDR3 has 13 amino acids. Per germline, CDR1 LNHDA and CDR2 SQIVND (reference sequence). This CDR3 is CASSIPGGYEQYF. CDR3 bases: TGTGCCAGTAGTATACCAGGGGGCTACGAGCAGTACTTC. The entire variable domain, with the rest obtained from reference TRBV19 and TRBJ2-7, is as follows: DGGITQSPKYLFRKEGQNVTLSCEQNLNHDAMYWYRQDPGQGLRLIYYSQIVNDFQKGDIAEGYSVSREKKESFPLTVTSAQKNPTAFYLCASSIPGGYEQYFGPGTRLTVT.

The chain has TRBV5-4 and TRBJ2-1; D is unresolved. CDR3 length: 12 amino acids. V was pared by 4 bases and J by 6 bases, with 8 bases between. Germline V gene lookup returns CDR1 SGHNT and CDR2 YYREEE (reference sequence). The CDR3 spells CASSLSPNEQFF. CDR3 DNA: TGTGCCAGCAGCCTTTCCCCCAATGAGCAGTTCTTC.